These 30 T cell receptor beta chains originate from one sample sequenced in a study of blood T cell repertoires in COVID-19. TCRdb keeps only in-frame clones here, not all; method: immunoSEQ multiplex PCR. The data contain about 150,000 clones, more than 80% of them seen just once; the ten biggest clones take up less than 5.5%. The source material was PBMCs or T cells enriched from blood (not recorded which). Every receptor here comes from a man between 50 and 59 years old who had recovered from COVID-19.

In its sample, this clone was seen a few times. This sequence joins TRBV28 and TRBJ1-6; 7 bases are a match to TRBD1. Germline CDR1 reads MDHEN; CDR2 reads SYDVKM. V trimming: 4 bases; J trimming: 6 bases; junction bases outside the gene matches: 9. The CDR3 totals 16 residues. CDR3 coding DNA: TGTGCCAGCAGTTCACAATTTGGGACAGCTAATTCACCCCTCCACTTT. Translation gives CASSSQFGTANSPLHF.

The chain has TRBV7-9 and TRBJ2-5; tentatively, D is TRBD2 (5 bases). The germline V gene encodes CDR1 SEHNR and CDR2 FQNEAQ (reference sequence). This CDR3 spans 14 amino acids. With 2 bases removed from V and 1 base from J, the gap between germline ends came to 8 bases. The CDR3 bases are TGTGCCAGCAGCTTATTGAGCGGCCAAGAGACCCAGTACTTC. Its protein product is CASSLLSGQETQYF. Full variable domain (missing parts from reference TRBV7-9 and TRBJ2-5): DTGVSQNPRHKITKRGQNVTFRCDPISEHNRLYWYRQTLGQGPEFLTYFQNEAQLEKSRLLSDRFSAERPKGSFSTLEIQRTEQGDSAMYLCASSLLSGQETQYFGPGTRLLVL.

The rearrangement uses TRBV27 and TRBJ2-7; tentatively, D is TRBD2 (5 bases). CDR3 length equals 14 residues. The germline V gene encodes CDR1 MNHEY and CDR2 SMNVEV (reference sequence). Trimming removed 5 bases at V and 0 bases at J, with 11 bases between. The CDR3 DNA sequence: TGTGCCAGCAGTCTAACTAGAAACTCCTACGAGCAGTACGTC. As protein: CASSLTRNSYEQYV.

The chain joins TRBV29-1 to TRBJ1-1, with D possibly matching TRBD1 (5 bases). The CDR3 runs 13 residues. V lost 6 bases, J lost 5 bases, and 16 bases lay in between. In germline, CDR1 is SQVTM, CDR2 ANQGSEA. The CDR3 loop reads CSVAPTELTEAFF. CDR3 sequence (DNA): TGCAGCGTCGCCCCGACAGAGCTTACTGAAGCTTTCTTT.

As DNA, the CDR3 is TGCGCCAGCAGCCTCGGACAGGGGGTTAATTCACCCCTCCACTTT. Translating it yields CASSLGQGVNSPLHF. V is TRBV4-1 and J is TRBJ1-6; TRBD1 matches 10 bases. The germline V gene has CDR1 MGHRA and CDR2 YSYEKL. V gave up 4 bases and J gave up 6 bases; unmatched junction bases: 3. This CDR3 is 15 amino acids long.

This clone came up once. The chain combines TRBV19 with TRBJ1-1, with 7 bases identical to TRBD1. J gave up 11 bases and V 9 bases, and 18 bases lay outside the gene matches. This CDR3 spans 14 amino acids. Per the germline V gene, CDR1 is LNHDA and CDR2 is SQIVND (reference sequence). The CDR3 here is CASDRGQAALGAFF. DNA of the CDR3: TGTGCCAGCGACCGCGGACAGGCAGCCCTGGGGGCTTTCTTT.

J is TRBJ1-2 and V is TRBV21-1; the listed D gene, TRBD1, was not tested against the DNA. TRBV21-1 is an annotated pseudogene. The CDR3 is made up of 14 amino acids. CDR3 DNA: TGTGCCAGCAGCGACCGGGACACTGTCTATGGCTACACCTTC. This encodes CASSDRDTVYGYTF.

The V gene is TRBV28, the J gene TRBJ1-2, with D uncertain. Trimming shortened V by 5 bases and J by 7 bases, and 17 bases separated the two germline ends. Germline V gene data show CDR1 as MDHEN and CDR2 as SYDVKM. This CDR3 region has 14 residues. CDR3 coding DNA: TGTGCCAGCAGTCCTCTGGTAGGAGGCCGTGGCTACACCTTC. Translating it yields CASSPLVGGRGYTF.

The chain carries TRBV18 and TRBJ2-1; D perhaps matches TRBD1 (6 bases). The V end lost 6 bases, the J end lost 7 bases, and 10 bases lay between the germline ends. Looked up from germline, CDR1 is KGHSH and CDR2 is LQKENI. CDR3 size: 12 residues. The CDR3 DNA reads TGTGCCAGCTCGGCACAGGGAAATGAGCAGTTCTTC. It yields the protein CASSAQGNEQFF.

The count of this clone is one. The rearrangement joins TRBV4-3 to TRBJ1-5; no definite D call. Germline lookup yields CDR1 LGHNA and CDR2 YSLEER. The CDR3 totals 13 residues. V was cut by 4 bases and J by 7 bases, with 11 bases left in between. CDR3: CASSPDLSQPQHF. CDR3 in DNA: TGCGCCAGCAGCCCCGATCTATCCCAGCCCCAGCATTTT.

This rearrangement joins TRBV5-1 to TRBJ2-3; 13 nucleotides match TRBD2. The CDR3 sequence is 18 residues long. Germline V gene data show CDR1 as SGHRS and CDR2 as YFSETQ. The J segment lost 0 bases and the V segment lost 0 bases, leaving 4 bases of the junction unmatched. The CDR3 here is CASSLGTSGRISTDTQYF. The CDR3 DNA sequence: TGCGCCAGCAGCTTGGGGACTAGCGGGAGAATTAGCACAGATACGCAGTATTTT.

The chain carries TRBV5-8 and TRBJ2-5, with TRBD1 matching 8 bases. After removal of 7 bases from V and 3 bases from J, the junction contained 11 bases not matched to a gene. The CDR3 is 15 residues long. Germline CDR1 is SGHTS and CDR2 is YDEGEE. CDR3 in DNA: TGTGCCAGCCCAGCCCTGCCGGGACAGGAAGAGACCCAGTACTTC. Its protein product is CASPALPGQEETQYF.

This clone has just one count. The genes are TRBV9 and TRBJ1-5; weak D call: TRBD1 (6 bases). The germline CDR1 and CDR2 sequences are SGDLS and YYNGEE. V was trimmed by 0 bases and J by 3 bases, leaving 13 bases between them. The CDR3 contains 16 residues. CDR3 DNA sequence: TGTGCCAGCAGCGTAGACGATCAGGGGATCAATCAGCCCCAGCATTTT. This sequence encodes CASSVDDQGINQPQHF.

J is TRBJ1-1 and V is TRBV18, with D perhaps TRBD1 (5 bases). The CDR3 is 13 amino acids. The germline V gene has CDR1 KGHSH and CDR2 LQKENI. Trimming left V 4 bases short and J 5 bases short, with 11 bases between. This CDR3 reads CASSQGGETEAFF. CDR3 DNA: TGTGCCAGCTCACAAGGAGGGGAGACTGAAGCTTTCTTT.

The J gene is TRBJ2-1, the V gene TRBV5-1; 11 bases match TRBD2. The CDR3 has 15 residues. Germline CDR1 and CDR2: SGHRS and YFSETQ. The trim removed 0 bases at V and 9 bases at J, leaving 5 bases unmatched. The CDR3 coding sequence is TGCGCCAGCAGCTTGGGACTAGCGGGAATGAGTGAGCAGTTCTTC. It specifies CASSLGLAGMSEQFF.

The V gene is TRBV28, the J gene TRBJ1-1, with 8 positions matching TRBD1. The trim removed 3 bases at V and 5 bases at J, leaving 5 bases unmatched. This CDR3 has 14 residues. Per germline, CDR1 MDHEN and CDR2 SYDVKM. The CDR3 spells CASSLDREYTEAFF. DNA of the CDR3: TGTGCCAGCAGTTTGGACAGGGAATATACTGAAGCTTTCTTT.

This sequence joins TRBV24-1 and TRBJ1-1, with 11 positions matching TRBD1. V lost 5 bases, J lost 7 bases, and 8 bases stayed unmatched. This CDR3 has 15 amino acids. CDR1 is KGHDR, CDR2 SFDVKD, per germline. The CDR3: CATSAGQGAFGEAFF. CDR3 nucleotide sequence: TGTGCCACCAGTGCTGGACAGGGGGCGTTTGGTGAAGCTTTCTTT.

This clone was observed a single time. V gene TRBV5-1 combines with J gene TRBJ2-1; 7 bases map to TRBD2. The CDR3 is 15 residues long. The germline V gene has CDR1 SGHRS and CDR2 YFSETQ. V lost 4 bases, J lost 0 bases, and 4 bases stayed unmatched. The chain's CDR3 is CASSRSGASYNEQFF. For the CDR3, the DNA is TGCGCCAGCAGCAGGAGCGGGGCCTCCTACAATGAGCAGTTCTTC.

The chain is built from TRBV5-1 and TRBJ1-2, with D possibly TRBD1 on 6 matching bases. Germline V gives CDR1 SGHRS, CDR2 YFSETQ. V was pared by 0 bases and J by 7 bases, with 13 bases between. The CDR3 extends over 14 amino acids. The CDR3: CASSLALQGGGYTF. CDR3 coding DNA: TGCGCCAGCAGCTTGGCCTTACAGGGCGGTGGCTACACCTTC.

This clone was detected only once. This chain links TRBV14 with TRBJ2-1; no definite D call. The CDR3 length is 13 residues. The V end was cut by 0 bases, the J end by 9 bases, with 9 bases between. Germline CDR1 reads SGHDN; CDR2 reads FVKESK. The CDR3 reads CASSQDRWSEQFF. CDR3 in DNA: TGTGCCAGCAGCCAAGATCGGTGGAGTGAGCAGTTCTTC. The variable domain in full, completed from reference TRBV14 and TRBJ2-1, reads EAGVTQFPSHSVIEKGQTVTLRCDPISGHDNLYWYRRVMGKEIKFLLHFVKESKQDESGMPNNRFLAERTGGTYSTLKVQPAELEDSGVYFCASSQDRWSEQFFGPGTRLTVL.

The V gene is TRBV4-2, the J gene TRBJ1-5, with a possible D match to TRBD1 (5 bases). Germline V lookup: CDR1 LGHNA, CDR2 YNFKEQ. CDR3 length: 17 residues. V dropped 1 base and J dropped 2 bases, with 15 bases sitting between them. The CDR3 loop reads CASSQGGSSFGNQPQHF. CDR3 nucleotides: TGTGCCAGCAGCCAAGGGGGCTCCTCTTTCGGCAATCAGCCCCAGCATTTT.

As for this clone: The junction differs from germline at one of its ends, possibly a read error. The CDR3 region is CASRSEDSLRANF. CDR3 bases: TGTGCCAGTAGATCAGAAGACAGCCTCAGGGCAAACTTC. This chain links TRBV19 with TRBJ2-4; a weak D match, TRBD1 (5 bases). Germline V CDR1 and CDR2: LNHDA, SQIVND (reference sequence). There are 13 residues in the CDR3.

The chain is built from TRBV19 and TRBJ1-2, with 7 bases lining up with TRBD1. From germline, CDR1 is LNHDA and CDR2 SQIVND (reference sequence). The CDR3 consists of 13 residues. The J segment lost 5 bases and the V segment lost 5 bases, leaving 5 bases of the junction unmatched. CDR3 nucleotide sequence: TGTGCCAGTAGTCACGGACAGGCGTATGGCTACACCTTC. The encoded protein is CASSHGQAYGYTF.

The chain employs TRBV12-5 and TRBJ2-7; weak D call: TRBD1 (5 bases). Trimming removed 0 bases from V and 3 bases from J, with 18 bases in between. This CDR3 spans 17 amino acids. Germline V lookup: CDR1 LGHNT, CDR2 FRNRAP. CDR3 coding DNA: TGTGCTAGTGGTTTGGTAGGATCGGCAGGGAACTACTACGAGCAGTACTTC. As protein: CASGLVGSAGNYYEQYF.

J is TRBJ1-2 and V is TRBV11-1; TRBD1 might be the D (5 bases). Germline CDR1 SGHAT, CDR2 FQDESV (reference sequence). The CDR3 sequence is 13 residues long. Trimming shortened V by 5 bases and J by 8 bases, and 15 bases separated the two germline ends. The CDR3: CASSRDSGRGYTF. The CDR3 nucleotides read TGTGCCAGCAGCAGAGACTCAGGGAGGGGCTACACCTTC.

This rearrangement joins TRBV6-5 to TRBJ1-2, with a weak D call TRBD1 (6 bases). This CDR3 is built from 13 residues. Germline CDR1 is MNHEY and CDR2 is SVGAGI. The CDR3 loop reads CVARLGANYGYTF. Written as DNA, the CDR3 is TGTGTCGCGAGGTTGGGGGCGAACTATGGCTACACCTTC.

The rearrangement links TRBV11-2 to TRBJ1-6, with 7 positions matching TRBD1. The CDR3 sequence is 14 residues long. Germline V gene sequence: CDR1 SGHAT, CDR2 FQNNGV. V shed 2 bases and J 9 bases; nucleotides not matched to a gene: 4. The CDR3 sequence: CASSLLGGASPLHF. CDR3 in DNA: TGTGCCAGCAGCTTACTAGGGGGCGCTTCACCCCTCCACTTT.

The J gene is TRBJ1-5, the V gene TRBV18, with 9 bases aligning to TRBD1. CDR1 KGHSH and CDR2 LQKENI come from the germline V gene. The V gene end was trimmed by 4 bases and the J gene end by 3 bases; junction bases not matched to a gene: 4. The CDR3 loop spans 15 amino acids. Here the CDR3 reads CASSLQGAINQPQHF. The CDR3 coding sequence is TGTGCCAGCTCACTACAGGGGGCAATCAATCAGCCCCAGCATTTT.

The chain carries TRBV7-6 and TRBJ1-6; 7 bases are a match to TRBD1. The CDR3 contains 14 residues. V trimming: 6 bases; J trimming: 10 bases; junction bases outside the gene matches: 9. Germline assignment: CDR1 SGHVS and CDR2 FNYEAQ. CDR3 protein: CASSLTGQGSPLHF. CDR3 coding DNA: TGTGCCAGCAGTCTGACAGGGCAAGGGTCACCCCTCCACTTT.

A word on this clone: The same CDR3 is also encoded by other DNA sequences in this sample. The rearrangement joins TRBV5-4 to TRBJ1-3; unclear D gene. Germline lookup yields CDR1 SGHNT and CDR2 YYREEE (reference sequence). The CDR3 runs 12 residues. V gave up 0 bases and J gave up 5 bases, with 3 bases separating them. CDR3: CASSLDRNTIYF. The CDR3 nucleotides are TGTGCCAGCAGCTTGGACAGAAACACCATATATTTT.